A selection of T cell receptor beta chains follows, all from one sample in a study of T cell responses to AZD1222 COVID-19 vaccine. Libraries were prepared by immunoSEQ multiplex PCR; TCRdb keeps only in-frame clonotypes and omits some of them. Of approximately 70,000 clones listed, 86% are singletons. The specimen was peripheral blood, collected on day 0 of AZD1222 vaccination. The origin of the receptors is an adult in good health. The CDR3 runs from the conserved cysteine through the conserved F or W. Each record gives: V gene, D gene, clone size, J gene, CDR3 protein, CDR3 DNA. The D gene is left open where the match is weak. Only some rows state a clone size, as once, few, many or a class for expanded clones.

v_call: TRBV6-5; d_call: TRBD2; clone_size: .; j_call: TRBJ2-1; cdr3_aa: CASIAAPSGKQFF; cdr3_nt: TGTGCCAGCATCGCCGCGCCTAGCGGTAAGCAGTTCTTC
v_call: TRBV30; d_call: .; clone_size: once; j_call: TRBJ1-6; cdr3_aa: CAWSAPLSPLHF; cdr3_nt: TGTGCCTGGAGTGCCCCGCTTTCACCCCTCCACTTT
v_call: TRBV7-6; d_call: .; clone_size: .; j_call: TRBJ2-2; cdr3_aa: CASSAVRAGDTGELFF; cdr3_nt: TGTGCCAGCAGCGCGGTCAGGGCAGGGGACACCGGGGAGCTGTTTTTT
v_call: TRBV30; d_call: TRBD1; clone_size: .; j_call: TRBJ1-5; cdr3_aa: CAWSHRGQQPQHF; cdr3_nt: TGTGCCTGGAGCCACAGGGGGCAACAGCCCCAGCATTTT
v_call: TRBV27; d_call: .; clone_size: .; j_call: TRBJ2-3; cdr3_aa: CASSLEAGTSTDTQYF; cdr3_nt: TGTGCCAGCAGTCTCGAGGCGGGAACTAGCACAGATACGCAGTATTTT
v_call: TRBV7-2; d_call: .; clone_size: .; j_call: TRBJ2-3; cdr3_aa: CASSFYGDTQYF; cdr3_nt: TGTGCCAGCAGCTTTTATGGGGATACGCAGTATTTT
v_call: TRBV19; d_call: TRBD1; clone_size: .; j_call: TRBJ1-2; cdr3_aa: CASSTTGDANYGYTF; cdr3_nt: TGTGCCAGTAGTACCACAGGGGACGCTAACTATGGCTACACCTTC
v_call: TRBV27; d_call: .; clone_size: .; j_call: TRBJ1-5; cdr3_aa: CASSLTNQPQHF; cdr3_nt: TGTGCCAGCAGTTTAACCAATCAGCCCCAGCATTTT
v_call: TRBV12-3/TRBV12-4; d_call: .; clone_size: .; j_call: TRBJ1-5; cdr3_aa: CASSLGRDQPQHF; cdr3_nt: TGTGCCAGCAGTTTGGGCAGGGACCAGCCCCAGCATTTT
v_call: TRBV6-5; d_call: TRBD2; clone_size: .; j_call: TRBJ2-7; cdr3_aa: CASSYGTSGTPYEQYF; cdr3_nt: TGTGCCAGCAGTTACGGGACTAGCGGGACTCCCTACGAGCAGTACTTC
v_call: TRBV5-1; d_call: .; clone_size: .; j_call: TRBJ1-1; cdr3_aa: CASSLVVNTEAFF; cdr3_nt: TGCGCCAGCAGCTTGGTTGTGAACACTGAAGCTTTCTTT
v_call: TRBV6-1; d_call: .; clone_size: few; j_call: TRBJ2-7; cdr3_aa: CASSEGGAVSYEQYF; cdr3_nt: TGTGCCAGCAGTGAGGGGGGGGCTGTTTCCTACGAGCAGTACTTC
v_call: TRBV5-8; d_call: .; clone_size: .; j_call: TRBJ2-3; cdr3_aa: CASSLVGEQADTQYF; cdr3_nt: TGTGCCAGCAGCTTGGTAGGGGAGCAGGCAGATACGCAGTATTTT
v_call: TRBV27; d_call: .; clone_size: .; j_call: TRBJ1-1; cdr3_aa: CASSIGANTEAFF; cdr3_nt: TGTGCCAGCAGTATTGGGGCGAACACTGAAGCTTTCTTT
v_call: TRBV30; d_call: .; clone_size: .; j_call: TRBJ1-5; cdr3_aa: CAWSEWGPGQPQHF; cdr3_nt: TGTGCCTGGAGTGAATGGGGACCCGGGCAGCCCCAGCATTTT
v_call: TRBV7-3; d_call: TRBD2; clone_size: .; j_call: TRBJ2-3; cdr3_aa: CASSRGTSGGSITDTQYF; cdr3_nt: TGTGCCAGCAGCCGGGGGACTAGCGGGGGATCCATCACAGATACGCAGTATTTT
v_call: TRBV30; d_call: .; clone_size: .; j_call: TRBJ2-7; cdr3_aa: CAWSEGIYEQYF; cdr3_nt: TGTGCCTGGAGTGAGGGAATTTACGAGCAGTACTTC
v_call: TRBV7-3; d_call: TRBD2; clone_size: .; j_call: TRBJ2-7; cdr3_aa: CASSLSPIGLAGVPYEQYF; cdr3_nt: TGTGCCAGCAGCTTAAGCCCCATTGGACTAGCGGGAGTCCCATACGAGCAGTACTTC
v_call: TRBV28; d_call: TRBD2; clone_size: .; j_call: TRBJ2-5; cdr3_aa: CASSFASGRTYQETQYF; cdr3_nt: TGTGCCAGCAGTTTCGCCAGCGGGAGGACGTACCAAGAGACCCAGTACTTC
v_call: TRBV9; d_call: TRBD1; clone_size: .; j_call: TRBJ2-3; cdr3_aa: CASSGGPGQGADTQYF; cdr3_nt: TGTGCCAGCAGCGGGGGACCGGGACAGGGAGCAGATACGCAGTATTTT
v_call: TRBV28; d_call: .; clone_size: .; j_call: TRBJ2-7; cdr3_aa: CATILSHPPYEQYF; cdr3_nt: TGTGCCACCATATTAAGTCACCCCCCTTACGAGCAGTACTTC
v_call: TRBV24-1; d_call: TRBD1; clone_size: .; j_call: TRBJ1-2; cdr3_aa: CATSAGDGVGQGFSYGYTF; cdr3_nt: TGTGCCACCAGTGCCGGCGATGGGGTGGGACAGGGGTTTAGCTATGGCTACACCTTC
v_call: TRBV5-1; d_call: .; clone_size: .; j_call: TRBJ1-5; cdr3_aa: CASSPDTRGNQPQHF; cdr3_nt: TGCGCCAGCAGCCCGGACACCCGTGGAAATCAGCCCCAGCATTTT
v_call: TRBV28; d_call: .; clone_size: .; j_call: TRBJ2-7; cdr3_aa: CASGASATAYEQYF; cdr3_nt: TGTGCCAGCGGTGCGAGCGCGACCGCCTACGAGCAGTACTTC
v_call: TRBV11-2; d_call: .; clone_size: .; j_call: TRBJ2-6; cdr3_aa: CASSLSRTAGANVLTF; cdr3_nt: TGTGCCAGCAGCTTAAGCCGGACAGCTGGGGCCAACGTCCTGACTTTC
v_call: TRBV5-1; d_call: TRBD2; clone_size: .; j_call: TRBJ2-3; cdr3_aa: CASSLALAGWGEGTDTQYF; cdr3_nt: TGCGCCAGCAGCTTGGCGCTAGCGGGGTGGGGTGAAGGCACAGATACGCAGTATTTT
v_call: TRBV7-9; d_call: .; clone_size: .; j_call: TRBJ2-1; cdr3_aa: CASSLRVEQFF; cdr3_nt: TGTGCCAGCAGCTTAAGGGTGGAGCAGTTCTTC
v_call: TRBV20-1; d_call: .; clone_size: .; j_call: TRBJ1-1; cdr3_aa: CSASRVTEAFF; cdr3_nt: TGCAGTGCTAGTCGGGTCACTGAAGCTTTCTTT
v_call: TRBV12-3/TRBV12-4; d_call: .; clone_size: .; j_call: TRBJ2-2; cdr3_aa: CASSLAWTGELFF; cdr3_nt: TGTGCCAGCAGTTTAGCTTGGACCGGGGAGCTGTTTTTT
v_call: TRBV28; d_call: TRBD1; clone_size: .; j_call: TRBJ2-7; cdr3_aa: CASSRQGVVTYEQYF; cdr3_nt: TGTGCCAGCAGCCGACAGGGGGTAGTCACCTACGAGCAGTACTTC
v_call: TRBV4-1; d_call: .; clone_size: once; j_call: TRBJ1-1; cdr3_aa: CASSQEPGAGEAFF; cdr3_nt: TGCGCCAGCAGCCAAGAACCAGGGGCAGGTGAAGCTTTCTTT
v_call: TRBV11-1; d_call: TRBD1; clone_size: .; j_call: TRBJ2-3; cdr3_aa: CASSPRTGGRDTQYF; cdr3_nt: TGTGCCAGCAGCCCGAGGACAGGGGGAAGAGATACGCAGTATTTT
v_call: TRBV6-5; d_call: TRBD1; clone_size: .; j_call: TRBJ1-3; cdr3_aa: CASRETGAGNTIYF; cdr3_nt: TGTGCCAGCAGGGAGACAGGGGCTGGAAACACCATATATTTT
v_call: TRBV6-8; d_call: .; clone_size: .; j_call: TRBJ1-3; cdr3_aa: CASSYGGTPYNSGNTIYF; cdr3_nt: TGTGCCAGCAGTTACGGCGGGACACCTTATAACTCTGGAAACACCATATATTTT